This TCR beta chain was retrieved from a study of response to subunit inactivated influenza vaccine. MiXCR was run by TCRdb on the RT-PCR reads, yielding one entry per CDR3 protein. Of hundreds of thousands of distinct CDR3 sequences in the sample, 15% to 20% were seen once. This clonotype was detected only a few times. Germline lookup yields CDR1 LGHDT and CDR2 YNNKEL (reference sequence). V was clipped by 0 bases and J by 7 bases, with 7 bases between them. This CDR3 is 13 amino acids long. This chain connects TRBV3-1 to TRBJ2-1; a weak D match, TRBD1 (5 bases). This receptor was identified in a man aged 45-65 years who received an inactivated influenza vaccine. The specimen was PBMCs from blood, collected more than 4 days after vaccination. DNA of the CDR3: TGTGCCAGCAGCCAAGACAGGGTTAATGAGCAGTTCTTC. Amino acid sequence: CASSQDRVNEQFF.